These T cell receptor beta chains were read from a single sample in a study of cytomegalovirus exposure and HLA in healthy donors. The data were produced by immunoSEQ multiplex PCR, yet TCRdb's version contains in-frame clones alone and is incomplete. The sample yields approximately 65,000 clones, about 90% seen once. The sequenced material came from PBMCs. The receptors originated from a man aged 18 to 29 in good health and CMV-seronegative. CDR3s include the opening cysteine and the closing phenylalanine or tryptophan. The order of the fields is D gene, V gene, clone size, J gene, CDR3 DNA, CDR3 protein. D genes are given only for firm matches. Clone size, where shown, is once, few, many, or a class for clones that have expanded.

D: NA; V: TRBV7-6; size: NA; J: TRBJ2-7; DNA: TGTGCCAGCAGCTCTACCAGAGGTCAATCCTACGAGCAGTACTTC; CDR3: CASSSTRGQSYEQYF
D: NA; V: TRBV5-4; size: NA; J: TRBJ2-2; DNA: TGTGCCATGCGGGGTGGGGCGAACACCGGGGAGCTGTTTTTT; CDR3: CAMRGGANTGELFF
D: TRBD2; V: TRBV6-5; size: NA; J: TRBJ2-1; DNA: TGTGCCAGCAGCCTCAACGGGGGGGATGAGGAACAGCAGTTCTTC; CDR3: CASSLNGGDEEQQFF
D: NA; V: TRBV7-8; size: NA; J: TRBJ2-7; DNA: TGTGCCAGCAGCTTAGCGAGCCCGGTTTCCGAGCAGTACTTC; CDR3: CASSLASPVSEQYF
D: TRBD1; V: TRBV4-3; size: NA; J: TRBJ1-4; DNA: TGCGCCAGCAGCCAAGAGGGACAGGGCTTTCGCGAAAAACTGTTTTTT; CDR3: CASSQEGQGFREKLFF
D: TRBD1; V: TRBV7-2; size: NA; J: TRBJ2-1; DNA: TGTGCCAGCAGCGCCCGGGACAGGGCCCGGGGGGACGAGCAGTTCTTC; CDR3: CASSARDRARGDEQFF
D: NA; V: TRBV25-1; size: NA; J: TRBJ1-1; DNA: TGTGCCAGTGGACAGTACACTGAAGCTTTCTTT; CDR3: CASGQYTEAFF
D: NA; V: TRBV30; size: many; J: TRBJ1-5; DNA: TGTGCCTGGAACGCGGACACCAATCAGCCCCAGCATTTT; CDR3: CAWNADTNQPQHF
D: NA; V: TRBV9; size: NA; J: TRBJ1-3; DNA: TGTGCCAGCAGCGAGAGGGCTGGAAACACCATATATTTT; CDR3: CASSERAGNTIYF
D: TRBD2; V: TRBV14; size: NA; J: TRBJ2-7; DNA: TGTGCCAGCAGCCAAGAGGGGGCAAGCGGGAGTCCCTCCTACGAGCAGTACTTC; CDR3: CASSQEGASGSPSYEQYF
D: TRBD2; V: TRBV30; size: NA; J: TRBJ2-3; DNA: TGTGCCTGGAGGCGAGCGGGAACCACTAGCACAGATACGCAGTATTTT; CDR3: CAWRRAGTTSTDTQYF
D: NA; V: TRBV11-2; size: NA; J: TRBJ2-1; DNA: TGTGCCAGCAGCTTAGGGCAAAACAATGAGCAGTTCTTC; CDR3: CASSLGQNNEQFF
D: TRBD2; V: TRBV5-4; size: NA; J: TRBJ2-7; DNA: TGTGCCAGCAGCCTAAACGGACTAGCTTCCTACGAGCAGTACTTC; CDR3: CASSLNGLASYEQYF
D: TRBD1; V: TRBV28; size: NA; J: TRBJ2-3; DNA: TGTGCCAGCAGTTTAGGGGGACAGGGGGCCTCAGATACGCAGTATTTT; CDR3: CASSLGGQGASDTQYF
D: NA; V: TRBV11-3; size: once; J: TRBJ2-2; DNA: TGTGCCAGCAGCTTAAGTGAGTCGAACACCGGGGAGCTGTTTTTT; CDR3: CASSLSESNTGELFF
D: NA; V: TRBV7-2; size: NA; J: TRBJ2-7; DNA: TGTGCCAGCAGTCAGGAGCGGAGCTCCTACGAGCAGTACTTC; CDR3: CASSQERSSYEQYF
D: TRBD1; V: TRBV4-2; size: NA; J: TRBJ2-7; DNA: TGTGCCAGCGCTGGACAGGCCCTCTACGAGCAGTACTTC; CDR3: CASAGQALYEQYF
D: NA; V: TRBV5-1; size: NA; J: TRBJ1-3; DNA: TGCGCCAGCAGCTTGGTAGGGGCCTTTACCGGAAACACCATATATTTT; CDR3: CASSLVGAFTGNTIYF
D: TRBD1; V: TRBV19; size: NA; J: TRBJ2-7; DNA: TGTGCCAGTAGTCTGGCGACAGGGCCCTACGAGCAGTACTTC; CDR3: CASSLATGPYEQYF
D: NA; V: TRBV19; size: NA; J: TRBJ2-3; DNA: TGTGCCAGTAGCTTGTCGGGAGCGCTTTATTCTAGCACAGATACGCAGTATTTT; CDR3: CASSLSGALYSSTDTQYF
D: NA; V: TRBV5-4; size: NA; J: TRBJ2-1; DNA: TGTGCCAGCAGCACCCAGAGGGGGGGAAATGAGCAGTTCTTC; CDR3: CASSTQRGGNEQFF
D: TRBD1; V: TRBV5-1; size: NA; J: TRBJ2-2; DNA: TGCGCCAGCAGCTTGAGGTTCCAGGGGGCGACCGGGGAGCTGTTTTTT; CDR3: CASSLRFQGATGELFF
D: TRBD2; V: TRBV2; size: once; J: TRBJ2-5; DNA: TGTGCCAGCAGTGAAGGGCTAGCGGGAGCTCAGACCCAGTACTTC; CDR3: CASSEGLAGAQTQYF